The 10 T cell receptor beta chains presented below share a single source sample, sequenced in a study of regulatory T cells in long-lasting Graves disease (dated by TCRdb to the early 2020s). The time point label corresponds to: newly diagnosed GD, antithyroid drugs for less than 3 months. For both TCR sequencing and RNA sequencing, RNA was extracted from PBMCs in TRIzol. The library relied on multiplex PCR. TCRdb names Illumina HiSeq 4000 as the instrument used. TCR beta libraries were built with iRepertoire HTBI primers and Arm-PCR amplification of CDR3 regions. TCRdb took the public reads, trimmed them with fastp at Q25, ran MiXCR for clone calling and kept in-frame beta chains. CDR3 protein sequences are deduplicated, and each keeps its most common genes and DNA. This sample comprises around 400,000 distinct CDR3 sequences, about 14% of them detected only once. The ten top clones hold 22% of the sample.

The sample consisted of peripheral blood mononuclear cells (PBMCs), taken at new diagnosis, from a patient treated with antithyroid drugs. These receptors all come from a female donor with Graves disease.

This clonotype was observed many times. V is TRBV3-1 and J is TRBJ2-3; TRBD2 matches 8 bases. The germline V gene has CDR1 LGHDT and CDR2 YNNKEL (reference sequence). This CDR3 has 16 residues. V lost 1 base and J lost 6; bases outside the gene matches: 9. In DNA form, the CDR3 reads TGTGCCAGCAGCCAAGGTGCCGGGGGGGTCGGGGATACGCAGTATTTT. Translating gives CASSQGAGGVGDTQYF.

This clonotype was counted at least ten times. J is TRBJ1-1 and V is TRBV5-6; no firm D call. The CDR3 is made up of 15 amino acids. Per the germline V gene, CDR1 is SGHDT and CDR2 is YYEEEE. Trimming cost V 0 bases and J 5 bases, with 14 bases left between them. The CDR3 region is CASSLVESVQTEAFF. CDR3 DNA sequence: TGTGCCAGCAGCTTGGTAGAATCAGTCCAGACTGAAGCTTTCTTT.

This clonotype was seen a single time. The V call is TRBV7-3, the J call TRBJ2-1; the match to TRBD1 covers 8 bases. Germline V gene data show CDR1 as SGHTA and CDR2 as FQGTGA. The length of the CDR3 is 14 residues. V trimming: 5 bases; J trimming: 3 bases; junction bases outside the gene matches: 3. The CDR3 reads CASSPTGGYNEQFF. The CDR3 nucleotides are TGTGCCAGCAGCCCCACAGGGGGCTACAATGAGCAGTTCTTC. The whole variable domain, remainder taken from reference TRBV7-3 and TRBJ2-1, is GAGVSQTPSNKVTEKGKYVELRCDPISGHTALYWYRQSLGQGPEFLIYFQGTGAADDSGLPNDRFFAVRPEGSVSTLKIQRTERGDSAVYLCASSPTGGYNEQFFGPGTRLTVL.

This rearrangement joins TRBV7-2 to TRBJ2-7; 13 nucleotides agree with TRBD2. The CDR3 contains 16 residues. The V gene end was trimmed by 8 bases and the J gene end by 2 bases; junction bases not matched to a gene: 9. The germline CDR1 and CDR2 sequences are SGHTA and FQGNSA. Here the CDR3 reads CASRTSGSEIPYEQYF. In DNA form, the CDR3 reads TGTGCCAGCCGGACTAGCGGGAGTGAGATACCCTACGAGCAGTACTTC. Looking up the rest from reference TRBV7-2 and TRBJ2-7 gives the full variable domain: GAGVSQSPSNKVTEKGKDVELRCDPISGHTALYWYRQSLGQGLEFLIYFQGNSAPDKSGLPSDRFSAERTGGSVSTLTIQRTQQEDSAVYLCASRTSGSEIPYEQYFGPGTRLTVT.

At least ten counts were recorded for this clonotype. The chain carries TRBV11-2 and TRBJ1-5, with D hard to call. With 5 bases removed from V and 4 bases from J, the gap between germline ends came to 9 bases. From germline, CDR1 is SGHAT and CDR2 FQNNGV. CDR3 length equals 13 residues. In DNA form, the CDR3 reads TGTGCCAGCAGCCGGATCGAGAATCAGCCCCAGCATTTT. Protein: CASSRIENQPQHF.

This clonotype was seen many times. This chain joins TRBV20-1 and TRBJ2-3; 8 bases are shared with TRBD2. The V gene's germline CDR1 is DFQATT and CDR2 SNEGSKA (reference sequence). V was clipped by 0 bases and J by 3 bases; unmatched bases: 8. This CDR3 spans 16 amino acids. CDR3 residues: CSARDFGGAGTDTQYF. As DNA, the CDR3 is TGCAGTGCTAGAGATTTCGGGGGGGCGGGAACAGATACGCAGTATTTT.

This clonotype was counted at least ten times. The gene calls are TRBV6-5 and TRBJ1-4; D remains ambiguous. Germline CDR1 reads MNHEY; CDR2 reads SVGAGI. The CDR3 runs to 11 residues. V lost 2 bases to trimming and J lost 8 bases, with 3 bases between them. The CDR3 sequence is CASSYAEKLFF. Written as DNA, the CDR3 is TGTGCCAGCAGTTACGCGGAAAAACTGTTTTTT.

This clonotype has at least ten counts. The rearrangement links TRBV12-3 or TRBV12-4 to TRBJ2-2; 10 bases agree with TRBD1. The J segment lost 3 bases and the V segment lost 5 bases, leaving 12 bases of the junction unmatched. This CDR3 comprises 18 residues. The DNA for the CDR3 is TGTGCCAGCAGTACCCCGGGACAGGGGATTTTGTACACCGGGGAGCTGTTTTTT. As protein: CASSTPGQGILYTGELFF.

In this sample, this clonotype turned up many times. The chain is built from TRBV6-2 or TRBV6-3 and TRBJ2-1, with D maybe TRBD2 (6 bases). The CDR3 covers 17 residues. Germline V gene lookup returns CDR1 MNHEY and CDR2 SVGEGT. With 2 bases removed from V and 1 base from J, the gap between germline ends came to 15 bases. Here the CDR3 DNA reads TGTGCCAGCAGTTACGTTATCGGGCTAGCGTCCTACAATGAGCAGTTCTTC. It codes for CASSYVIGLASYNEQFF.

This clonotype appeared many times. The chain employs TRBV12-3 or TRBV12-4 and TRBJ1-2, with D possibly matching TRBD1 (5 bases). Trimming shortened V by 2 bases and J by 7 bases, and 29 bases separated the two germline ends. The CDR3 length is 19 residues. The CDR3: CASSLKVRLFLSGGVGYTF. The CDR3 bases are TGTGCCAGCAGTTTAAAAGTAAGACTATTCTTGAGCGGGGGAGTTGGCTACACCTTC.